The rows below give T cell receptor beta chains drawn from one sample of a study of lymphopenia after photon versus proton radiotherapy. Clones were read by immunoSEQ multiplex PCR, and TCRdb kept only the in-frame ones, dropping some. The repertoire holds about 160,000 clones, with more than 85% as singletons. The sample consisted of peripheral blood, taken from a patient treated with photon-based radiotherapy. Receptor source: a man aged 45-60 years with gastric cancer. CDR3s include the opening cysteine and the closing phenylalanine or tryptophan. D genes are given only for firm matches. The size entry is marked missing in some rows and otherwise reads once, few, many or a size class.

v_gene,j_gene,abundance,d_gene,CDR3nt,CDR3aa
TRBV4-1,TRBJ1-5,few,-,TGCGCCAGCAGCCAAGATAGTTCCCTAAATCAGCCCCAGCATTTT,CASSQDSSLNQPQHF
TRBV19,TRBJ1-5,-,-,TGTGCCAGTAGGGGAGGGGGATATAGCAATCAGCCCCAGCATTTT,CASRGGGYSNQPQHF
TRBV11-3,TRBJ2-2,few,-,TGTGCCAGCAGCCTGACAACTAACACCGGGGAGCTGTTTTTT,CASSLTTNTGELFF
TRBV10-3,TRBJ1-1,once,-,TGTGCCATCAGTGACGGTTTCGAAGCTTTCTTT,CAISDGFEAFF
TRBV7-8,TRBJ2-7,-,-,TGTGCCAGCGGGTTCATGCGGGTCGAGCAGTACTTC,CASGFMRVEQYF
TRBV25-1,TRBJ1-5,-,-,TGTGCCAGCAGTGAAGGAGGGGCAGGATCCCAGCCCCAGCATTTT,CASSEGGAGSQPQHF
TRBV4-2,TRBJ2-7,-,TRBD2,TGTGCCAGCAGCCAAGGTAGCGGGAGAGCCCTCTACGAGCAGTACTTC,CASSQGSGRALYEQYF
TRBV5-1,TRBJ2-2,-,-,TGCGCCAGCAACGACCCTCCGAACACCGGGGAGCTGTTTTTT,CASNDPPNTGELFF
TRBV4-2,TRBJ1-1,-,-,TGTGCCAGCAGCCAAGGAGCAAGCAACCCTGAAGCTTTCTTT,CASSQGASNPEAFF
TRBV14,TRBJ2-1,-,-,TGTGCCAGCAGCCAGTGGAATGAGCAGTTCTTC,CASSQWNEQFF
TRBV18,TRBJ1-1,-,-,TGTGCCAGCTCCATCGGACTGAACACTGAAGCTTTCTTT,CASSIGLNTEAFF
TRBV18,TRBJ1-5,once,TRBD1,TGTGCCAGCTCACCACAAGGACAGGGAAATCAGCCCCAGCATTTT,CASSPQGQGNQPQHF
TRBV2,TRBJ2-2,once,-,TGTGCCAGCAGTGAAATGGATTCCGGGGAGCTGTTTTTT,CASSEMDSGELFF
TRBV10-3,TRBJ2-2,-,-,TGTGCCACCCCCCCCGGGGGTACGTCGGACACCGGGGAGCTGTTTTTT,CATPPGGTSDTGELFF
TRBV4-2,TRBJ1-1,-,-,TGTGCCAGCAGCCAAGACAGGGTTATCTCTGAAGCTTTCTTT,CASSQDRVISEAFF
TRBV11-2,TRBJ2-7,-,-,TGTGCCAGCAGCCCCCGGGACAACTACGAGCAGTACTTC,CASSPRDNYEQYF
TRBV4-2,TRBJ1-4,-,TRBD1,TGTGCCAGCAGCCAAGATGCAGGGGGTAATGAAAAACTGTTTTTT,CASSQDAGGNEKLFF
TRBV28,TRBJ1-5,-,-,TGTGCCAGCAGTTTTATAGGACAGAGCAATCAGCCCCAGCATTTT,CASSFIGQSNQPQHF
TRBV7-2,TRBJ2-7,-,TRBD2,TGTGCCAGCAGCTTAGAGGGTAGCGGGTCACCCTACGAGCAGTACTTC,CASSLEGSGSPYEQYF
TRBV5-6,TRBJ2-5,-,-,TGTGCCAGCAGCTTGGTAGGGACCCAGTACTTC,CASSLVGTQYF
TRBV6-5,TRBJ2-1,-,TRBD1,TGTGCCAGCAGTCCGGGACAGCTTGAGCAGTTCTTC,CASSPGQLEQFF
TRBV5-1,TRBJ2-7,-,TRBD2,TGCGCCAGCAGCGGAGGGACTAGCGGGAACTACGAGCAGTACTTC,CASSGGTSGNYEQYF
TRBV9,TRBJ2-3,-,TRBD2,TGTGCCAGCAGCAAGCGGGGACTAGCGGGAGCAGGAGATACGCAATATTTT,CASSKRGLAGAGDTQYF
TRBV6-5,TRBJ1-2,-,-,TGTGCCAGCAGTTACTCGGGCGAGGGCGGCTACACCTTC,CASSYSGEGGYTF
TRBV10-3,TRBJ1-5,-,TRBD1,TGTGCCATCAGTGACCAGGGGGACAATCAGCCCCAGCATTTT,CAISDQGDNQPQHF
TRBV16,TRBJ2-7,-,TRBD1,TGTGCCAGCAGCCTTTCGCGACAGGGGGCGGGCGAGCAGTACTTC,CASSLSRQGAGEQYF
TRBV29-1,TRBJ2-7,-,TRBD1,TGCAGCGTTGAAGGACAGGGGGGTTCCTACGAGCAGTACTTC,CSVEGQGGSYEQYF
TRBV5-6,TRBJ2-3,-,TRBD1,TGTGCCAGCAGCCGCGTCGACAGGGGGGAAGATACGCAGTATTTT,CASSRVDRGEDTQYF
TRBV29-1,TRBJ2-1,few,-,TGCAGCGGCAGGGGACTAAGCTACAATGAGCAGTTCTTC,CSGRGLSYNEQFF
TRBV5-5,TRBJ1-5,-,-,TGTGCCAGCAGCCGGTGGGAGGGGGGAAATCAGCCCCAGCATTTT,CASSRWEGGNQPQHF
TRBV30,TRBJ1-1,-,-,TGTGCCTGGAGTCTCGGGGCTGAAGCTTTCTTT,CAWSLGAEAFF
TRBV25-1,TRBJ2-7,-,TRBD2,TGTGCCAGCAGTGAATATACTAGCGGTTCCTACTACGAGCAGTACTTC,CASSEYTSGSYYEQYF
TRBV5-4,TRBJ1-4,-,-,TGTGCCAGCAGCTTTGGTCAAACTAATGAAAAACTGTTTTTT,CASSFGQTNEKLFF
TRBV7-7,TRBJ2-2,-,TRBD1,TGTGCCAGCAGCTTAACCCCCACCTATCGGGACAGAACAAACACCGGGGAGCTGTTTTTT,CASSLTPTYRDRTNTGELFF
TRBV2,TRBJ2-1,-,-,TGTGCCAGCAGTGACAGGCAGGGTTACAATGAGCAGTTCTTC,CASSDRQGYNEQFF
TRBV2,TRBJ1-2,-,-,TGTGCCAGCAGTGCTCTAAGAGGGATGAGGTATGGCTACACCTTC,CASSALRGMRYGYTF
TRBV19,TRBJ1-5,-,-,TGTGCCAGTAGTCTTTTTCAGGACAGAGAGTTGGCGTGGAGCAATCAGCCCCAGCATTTT,CASSLFQDRELAWSNQPQHF
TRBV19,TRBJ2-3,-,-,TGTGCCAGTAGTAAGGGGCTGGGTAGCGCAGATACGCAGTATTTT,CASSKGLGSADTQYF
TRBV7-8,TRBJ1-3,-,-,TGTGCCAGCACCCCTCGAGGCGGCGCTTCTGGAAACACCATATATTTT,CASTPRGGASGNTIYF
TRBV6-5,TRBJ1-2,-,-,TGTGCCAGCAGTTACTGGCAGGGAAATGGCTACACCTTC,CASSYWQGNGYTF
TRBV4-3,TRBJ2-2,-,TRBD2,TGCGCCAGCAGCCACCAGGCGGGAGCCCGCTTATCGAACACCGGGGAGCTGTTTTTT,CASSHQAGARLSNTGELFF
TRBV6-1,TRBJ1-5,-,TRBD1,TGTGCCAGCAGTCCAGGGGGGGGCAATCAGCCCCAGCATTTT,CASSPGGGNQPQHF
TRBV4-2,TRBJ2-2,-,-,TGTGCCAGCAGCCAAGATCTAGGGGGGAACACCGGGGAGCTGTTTTTT,CASSQDLGGNTGELFF
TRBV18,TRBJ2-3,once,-,TGTGCCAACTCAAGTACAGGGGGGACTACCACAGATACGCAGTATTTT,CANSSTGGTTTDTQYF
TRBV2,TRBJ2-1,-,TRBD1,TGTGCCAGCAGTGAAGACAGGGGTGAGCAGTTCTTC,CASSEDRGEQFF
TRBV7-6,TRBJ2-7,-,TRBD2,TGTGCCAGCAGCTTAGGTGGCGCGGGAGCTTCCTACGAGCAGTACTTC,CASSLGGAGASYEQYF
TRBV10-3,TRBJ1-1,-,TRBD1,TGTGCCATCAGTGAACTACCGGGACAGCCGAACACTGAAGCTTTCTTT,CAISELPGQPNTEAFF
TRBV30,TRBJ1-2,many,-,TGTGCCTGGAGTGGGACTTATGGCTACACCTTC,CAWSGTYGYTF
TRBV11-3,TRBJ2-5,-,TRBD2,TGTGCCAGCAGCCTCAAGCGGGGGGGGCCACAAGAGACCCAGTACTTC,CASSLKRGGPQETQYF
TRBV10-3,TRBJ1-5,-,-,TGTGCCATCAGTGAGCGTGACAGCAGTATTCCTCAGCCCCAGCATTTT,CAISERDSSIPQPQHF
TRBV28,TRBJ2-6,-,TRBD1,TGTGCCAGCAGTACAGGGGGGATAAGCTCTGGGGCCAACGTCCTGACTTTC,CASSTGGISSGANVLTF
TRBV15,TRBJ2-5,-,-,TGTGCCACCAGGTCGGGGGCGGCGGAGACCCAGTACTTC,CATRSGAAETQYF
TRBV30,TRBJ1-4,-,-,TGTGCCTGGAGTGTACAGGGACCTAATGAAAAACTGTTTTTT,CAWSVQGPNEKLFF
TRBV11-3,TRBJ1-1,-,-,TGTGCCAGCAGTACGGACAGGAACACTGAAGCTTTCTTT,CASSTDRNTEAFF
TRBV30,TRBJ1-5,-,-,TGTGCCTGGAGTGTTCGGGTCGGCAATCAGCCCCAGCATTTT,CAWSVRVGNQPQHF